What follows describes a single T cell receptor beta chain. The antigen is not known. Both iRepertoire HTBI primers and Arm-PCR of CDR3 regions were used to build the TCR beta libraries. TCRdb re-called the multiplex PCR reads with MiXCR, one entry per CDR3 protein. The sample records approximately 560,000 distinct CDR3 sequences, 15% to 20% being singletons. This record belongs to a study of regulatory T cells in long-lasting Graves disease. Study-wide findings and caveats: Sample size was small, which may have lowered accuracy.

Time point of the sample: newly diagnosed GD, antithyroid drugs for less than 3 months. Extracted PBMC RNA gave rise to the TCR library. Germline CDR1 SGHVS, CDR2 FNYEAQ. This CDR3 has 15 residues. V was cut by 5 bases and J by 2 bases, with 16 bases left in between. This sample was shared with a second study, whose subject was T cells in Graves' hyperthyroidism and ophthalmopathy.

This receptor was taken from a man younger than 35 with Graves disease. Here the sequenced sample was peripheral blood mononuclear cells (PBMCs), taken at new diagnosis, from a patient treated with antithyroid drugs. The J gene is TRBJ2-7, the V gene TRBV7-6, with D maybe TRBD2 (6 bases). The CDR3 is CASSLGDSGTYEQYF. The CDR3 DNA reads TGTGCCAGCAGCCTGGGAGATAGCGGAACCTACGAGCAGTACTTC.